One T cell receptor beta chain is described in this entry. This record comes from a study of blood T cell repertoires in COVID-19. Study as a whole: Donors in the United States, Italy and Spain gave samples during acute or convalescent COVID-19. PBMCs, B-cell-depleted T cells, or T cells were the source of the cDNA or gDNA that made up the material.

Here immunoSEQ multiplex PCR was the method, and the copy in TCRdb shows in-frame clones only, minus some. Here the sample spans approximately 490,000 clones, 88% being singletons. The germline CDR1 and CDR2 sequences are SQVTM and ANQGSEA. The CDR3 is 14 amino acids. The J segment lost 4 bases and the V segment lost 3 bases, leaving 6 bases of the junction unmatched. Cohort 3 recovery required two negative PCRs, clearance, or symptom resolution. This chain uses TRBV29-1 with TRBJ2-3; TRBD1 matches at 8 bases. Input material: PBMCs or T cells enriched from blood (not recorded which). This sequence originates from a woman aged 55-70 years who had recovered from COVID-19. CDR3 loop: CSVDGQGPSDTQYF. DNA for the CDR3: TGCAGCGTTGATGGACAGGGCCCTTCAGATACGCAGTATTTT.